The 32 T cell receptor beta chains presented below share a single source sample, sequenced in a study of OX40 agonist ivuxolimab in advanced cancers. The library was prepared using the immunoSEQ multiplex PCR assay. TCRdb carries this immuneACCESS record with in-frame sequences only. Its versions omit some clonotypes, under half of them owing to an unresolved V gene in the studies checked, with the rest unexplained. Across this sample there are roughly 70,000 clones, with about 87% seen only once. About 0.6% of the sample is in the top ten clones. The material sequenced was CD4+ or CD8+ T cells sorted from blood, taken in a trial of the OX40 agonist ivuxolimab. The receptors come from an adult with an advanced solid tumor such as melanoma, head and neck, liver or kidney cancer.

This clone was seen a single time. The chain links TRBV5-1 to TRBJ2-5; 9 bases line up with TRBD2. V lost 4 bases, J lost 2 bases, and 12 bases stayed unmatched. Per the germline V gene, CDR1 is SGHRS and CDR2 is YFSETQ. The CDR3 spans 17 residues. The CDR3 is CASSLGLAAALQETQYF. The CDR3 nucleotides read TGCGCCAGCAGCCTGGGACTAGCAGCCGCCCTACAAGAGACCCAGTACTTC. Variable domain in full (rest from reference TRBV5-1 and TRBJ2-5): KAGVTQTPRYLIKTRGQQVTLSCSPISGHRSVSWYQQTPGQGLQFLFEYFSETQRNKGNFPGRFSGRQFSNSRSEMNVSTLELGDSALYLCASSLGLAAALQETQYFGPGTRLLVL.

The rearrangement links TRBV2 to TRBJ1-4; TRBD1 aligns across 7 bases. The CDR3 totals 13 residues. With 4 bases clipped from V and 8 bases from J, the junction kept 4 bases outside the gene matches. From germline, CDR1 is SNHLY and CDR2 FYNNEI. The CDR3 DNA reads as TGTGCCAGCAGTGGACAGGGTTGGGAAAAACTGTTTTTT. It encodes CASSGQGWEKLFF.

The V gene is TRBV21-1, the J gene TRBJ1-1; TRBD1, the table's D call, was not compared with the DNA. TRBV21-1 is a documented pseudogene. The CDR3 sequence is 13 residues long. In DNA, the CDR3 is TGTGCCAGCAGCAAAGCGGACAGCCATGAAGCTTTCTTT. Its translation: CASSKADSHEAFF.

V and J are TRBV10-1 and TRBJ2-1, with D perhaps assigned TRBD1 or TRBD2 (6 bases each). Germline CDR1 is WNHNN and CDR2 is SYGVQD (reference sequence). This CDR3 contains 16 residues. V lost 3 bases and J 7 bases, leaving 19 bases between the germline ends. The CDR3 DNA follows: TGCGCCAGCAGTGAAAGGGGGACGGGACGGGAGAATGAGCAGTTCTTC. Residues: CASSERGTGRENEQFF.

The chain combines TRBV4-1 with TRBJ2-3; either TRBD1 or TRBD2 may supply D (5 bases each). Germline CDR1 and CDR2: MGHRA and YSYEKL. The V end lost 0 bases, the J end lost 4 bases, and 17 bases lay between the germline ends. CDR3 length equals 17 residues. The CDR3 DNA reads TGCGCCAGCAGCCAAGATGGGGCGGGTGTTCTCCCAGATACGCAGTATTTT. Its protein is CASSQDGAGVLPDTQYF.

This chain connects TRBV5-6 to TRBJ1-2; D call uncertain. Trimming left V 1 base short and J 12 bases short, with 10 bases between. The germline V gene has CDR1 SGHDT and CDR2 YYEEEE. CDR3 size: 11 residues. The CDR3 DNA reads TGTGCCAGCAGCTTGTTGAGGGCTCACACCTTC. Its protein product is CASSLLRAHTF.

This chain joins TRBV5-1 and TRBJ2-3, with a weak D call TRBD2 (7 bases). The CDR3 has 14 amino acids. In germline, CDR1 is SGHRS, CDR2 YFSETQ. Trimming shortened V by 3 bases and J by 9 bases, and 17 bases separated the two germline ends. The CDR3 DNA follows: TGCGCCAGCAGCTCGGGAGGAACGCAGGGGACGCAGTATTTT. Translating it yields CASSSGGTQGTQYF.

This chain uses TRBV5-1 with TRBJ2-7; TRBD1 matches 8 bases. With V trimmed by 4 bases and J by 6 bases, 9 bases remained unmatched. Germline CDR1 reads SGHRS; CDR2 reads YFSETQ. The CDR3 spans 14 residues. CDR3 nucleotide sequence: TGCGCCAGCAGCACGTGGACAGGGAGCTGCGAGCAGTACTTC. It codes for CASSTWTGSCEQYF. Complete variable domain (other parts from reference TRBV5-1 and TRBJ2-7): KAGVTQTPRYLIKTRGQQVTLSCSPISGHRSVSWYQQTPGQGLQFLFEYFSETQRNKGNFPGRFSGRQFSNSRSEMNVSTLELGDSALYLCASSTWTGSCEQYFGPGTRLTVT.

This chain connects TRBV6-1 to TRBJ1-1; 7 bases match TRBD1. Per germline, CDR1 MNHNS and CDR2 SASEGT. The V and J ends lost 8 bases and 0 bases, in that order; junction bases with no gene match: 3. The CDR3 is 13 residues long. CDR3 region: CASGGQLNTEAFF. The CDR3, as DNA: TGTGCCAGCGGGGGACAGCTGAACACTGAAGCTTTCTTT.

V usage is TRBV15 and J usage is TRBJ1-2; 7 bases line up with TRBD1. V gave up 1 base and J gave up 7 bases; unmatched junction bases: 9. The germline gives CDR1 LNHNV, CDR2 YYDKDF (reference sequence). The CDR3 spans 15 residues. The chain's CDR3 is CATSRATTGLSGYTF. The CDR3 nucleotides read TGTGCCACCAGCAGAGCAACGACAGGGTTGAGTGGCTACACCTTC.

The V gene is TRBV4-2, the J gene TRBJ2-3, with TRBD2 matching 13 bases. The CDR3 extends over 20 amino acids. V lost 0 bases, J lost 0 bases, and 9 bases stayed unmatched. Germline values: CDR1 LGHNA, CDR2 YNFKEQ. The CDR3 sequence is CASSQDPRTSGGTSTDTQYF. CDR3 nucleotides: TGTGCCAGCAGCCAAGACCCTAGGACTAGCGGGGGCACTAGCACAGATACGCAGTATTTT.

This clone occurred once. The chain combines TRBV11-2 with TRBJ1-1; D possibly corresponds to TRBD1 (6 bases). V was shortened by 3 bases and J by 12 bases, with 17 bases between the two germline ends. The germline V gene has CDR1 SGHAT and CDR2 FQNNGV. The CDR3 runs to 13 residues. CDR3 sequence reads: CASSFGPSGGPFF. For the CDR3, the DNA is TGTGCCAGCAGCTTCGGACCATCTGGGGGCCCTTTCTTT.

This chain connects TRBV7-2 to TRBJ1-2, with D perhaps TRBD1 (5 bases). The germline gives CDR1 SGHTA, CDR2 FQGNSA. Trimming pared 1 base from V and 3 bases from J, leaving 15 bases between. The CDR3 covers 16 residues. The CDR3 region has the DNA TGTGCCAGCAGCTTAGGAGGGCTCTCGGGGGACTATGGCTACACCTTC. This translates into CASSLGGLSGDYGYTF. The full variable domain, in which reference TRBV7-2 and TRBJ1-2 provide the parts outside the CDR3, is GAGVSQSPSNKVTEKGKDVELRCDPISGHTALYWYRQSLGQGLEFLIYFQGNSAPDKSGLPSDRFSAERTGGSVSTLTIQRTQQEDSAVYLCASSLGGLSGDYGYTFGSGTRLTVV.

The rearrangement joins TRBV7-2 to TRBJ1-5; D is undetermined. The CDR3 contains 12 residues. CDR1 is SGHTA and CDR2 is FQGNSA in the germline V gene. Trimming pared 4 bases from V and 7 bases from J, leaving 8 bases between. The CDR3 sequence is CASSSVGQPQHF. In DNA form, the CDR3 reads TGTGCCAGCAGCTCAGTGGGACAGCCCCAGCATTTT.

V is TRBV30 and J is TRBJ2-3; unclear D gene. The CDR3 runs to 14 residues. Between the trimmed V and J ends, which lost 3 bases and 4 bases, there was a span of 14 bases. Germline assignment: CDR1 GTSNPN and CDR2 SVGIG (reference sequence). This CDR3 is CAWRGPSRADTQYF. The CDR3 DNA follows: TGTGCCTGGAGGGGTCCCTCCCGGGCAGATACGCAGTATTTT.

J is TRBJ1-4 and V is TRBV6-1, with a tentative D call TRBD1 (5 bases). The CDR3 totals 15 residues. With 3 bases removed from V and 8 bases from J, the gap between germline ends came to 16 bases. Per germline, CDR1 MNHNS and CDR2 SASEGT. The CDR3 sequence: CASSDLQGFEEKLFF. The DNA of the CDR3 is TGTGCCAGCAGTGATCTTCAGGGCTTCGAAGAAAAACTGTTTTTT.

The rearrangement links TRBV10-3 to TRBJ2-7; 8 nucleotides agree with TRBD1. This CDR3 has 13 amino acids. Germline V gene sequence: CDR1 ENHRY, CDR2 SYGVKD. V dropped 7 bases and J dropped 6; count of bases not matched to a gene: 8. Written as DNA, the CDR3 is TGTGCCATCACCCACCGACAGGGGACCGAGCAGTACTTC. As protein: CAITHRQGTEQYF.

The chain employs TRBV18 and TRBJ2-2, with a weak D call TRBD2 (5 bases). The length of the CDR3 is 14 residues. Germline V gene data show CDR1 as KGHSH and CDR2 as LQKENI. The V gene lost 6 bases and the J gene lost 4 bases, with 12 bases spanning the gap. The CDR3 DNA follows: TGTGCCAGCTCCTTGACTACCCTCACCGGGGAGCTGTTTTTT. It specifies CASSLTTLTGELFF. Supplemented by reference TRBV18 and TRBJ2-2, the full variable domain reads NAGVMQNPRHLVRRRGQEARLRCSPMKGHSHVYWYRQLPEEGLKFMVYLQKENIIDESGMPKERFSAEFPKEGPSILRIQQVVRGDSAAYFCASSLTTLTGELFFGEGSRLTVL.

This chain joins TRBV28 and TRBJ2-5, with 12 bases fitting TRBD2. Germline lookup yields CDR1 MDHEN and CDR2 SYDVKM. CDR3 length equals 15 residues. V lost 5 bases and J lost 2; bases outside the gene matches: 3. CDR3 region: CASSGLAGRQETQYF. The CDR3 nucleotides read TGTGCCAGCAGTGGACTAGCGGGGAGGCAAGAGACCCAGTACTTC.

On this clone: The germline gene is not matched at one end of the junction; a read error may be the cause. This chain uses TRBV28 with TRBJ1-4; no clear D. The CDR3 has 12 residues. Germline loops: CDR1 MDHEN, CDR2 SYDVKM. The CDR3 protein is CASSMINEKLFF. For the CDR3, the DNA is TGTGCCAGCAGTATGATTAATGAAAAGCTGTTTTTT.

V usage is TRBV29-1 and J usage is TRBJ2-5, with TRBD1 as a possible D gene (5 bases). The CDR3 has 13 amino acids. V gave up 6 bases and J gave up 4 bases, with 15 bases separating them. CDR1 and CDR2 from the germline V gene are SQVTM and ANQGSEA. The DNA for the CDR3 is TGCAGCGTGATGACAGAAAGAAGAGAGACCCAGTACTTC. Its protein is CSVMTERRETQYF.

V usage is TRBV5-4 and J usage is TRBJ1-2; the D is unclear. CDR1 SGHNT and CDR2 YYREEE come from the germline V gene (reference sequence). The CDR3 covers 13 residues. Trimming shortened V by 1 base and J by 5 bases, and 9 bases separated the two germline ends. The CDR3 region has the DNA TGTGCCAGCAGCTTGCCAGGAGGGTATGGCTACACCTTC. Residues: CASSLPGGYGYTF.

The CDR3 loop is CASSLTNYGYTF. In DNA form, the CDR3 reads TGTGCCAGCAGCTTGACTAACTATGGCTACACCTTC. The V gene is TRBV5-4, the J gene TRBJ1-2; unclear D gene. V lost 1 base to trimming and J lost 0 bases, with 1 base between them. Germline CDR1 SGHNT, CDR2 YYREEE (reference sequence). This CDR3 is built from 12 residues.

The J gene is TRBJ1-1, the V gene TRBV6-4, with D possibly being TRBD1 (6 bases). The germline V gene encodes CDR1 MRHNA and CDR2 SNTAGT. This CDR3 spans 17 amino acids. V dropped 2 bases and J dropped 5 bases, with 21 bases sitting between them. The CDR3: CASSDRGGANKETEAFF. The CDR3, as DNA: TGTGCCAGCAGTGACAGGGGGGGCGCCAACAAAGAGACTGAAGCTTTCTTT.

V usage is TRBV18 and J usage is TRBJ2-6; D uncertain. Trimming took off 3 bases at V and 0 bases at J, with 9 bases between the two ends. Germline V gives CDR1 KGHSH, CDR2 LQKENI. The CDR3 extends over 16 amino acids. The CDR3 nucleotides are TGTGCCAGCTCACCTGCGACTCTCTCTGGGGCCAACGTCCTGACTTTC. Its protein is CASSPATLSGANVLTF.

The V call is TRBV27, the J call TRBJ2-5; D may correspond to TRBD1 or TRBD2 (6 bases each). The CDR3 length is 11 residues. Germline assignment: CDR1 MNHEY and CDR2 SMNVEV (reference sequence). In nucleotides, the CDR3 is TGTCCCCGGAGGGGGGCAGAGACCCAGTACTTC. The encoded protein is CPRRGAETQYF.

This sequence joins TRBV5-1 and TRBJ2-7, with 9 bases lining up with TRBD2. The CDR3 consists of 16 residues. Looked up from germline, CDR1 is SGHRS and CDR2 is YFSETQ. Trimming removed 3 bases from V and 2 bases from J; junction bases left unmatched: 9. The CDR3 protein is CASSSGGSGGTYEQYF. DNA for the CDR3: TGCGCCAGCAGCTCAGGGGGTAGCGGGGGAACCTACGAGCAGTACTTC.

The rearrangement links TRBV5-1 to TRBJ2-1, with 10 bases fitting TRBD1. The germline CDR1 and CDR2 sequences are SGHRS and YFSETQ. V lost 5 bases to trimming and J lost 6 bases; unmatched junction nucleotides: 8. CDR3 length: 15 amino acids. The CDR3 here is CASRQQWTGGNEQFF. Written as DNA, the CDR3 is TGCGCCAGCAGGCAACAATGGACAGGGGGCAATGAGCAGTTCTTC.

The J gene is TRBJ1-3, the V gene TRBV11-2; 8 nucleotides line up with TRBD1. The germline gives CDR1 SGHAT, CDR2 FQNNGV. The junction had 11 bases not matched to a gene; V was cut back by 5 bases and J by 2 bases. The CDR3 totals 17 residues. CDR3: CASSTHGQGGAGNTIYF. For the CDR3, the DNA is TGTGCCAGCAGCACACACGGACAGGGAGGCGCTGGAAACACCATATATTTT.

The chain uses TRBV27 and TRBJ1-6; D is ambiguous. The V gene's germline CDR1 is MNHEY and CDR2 SMNVEV (reference sequence). V was cut by 8 bases and J by 7 bases, with 15 bases left in between. The CDR3 has 14 residues. The CDR3 bases are TGTGCCAGCGGCCGGACGTCGGGGAATTCACCCCTCCACTTT. Translating gives CASGRTSGNSPLHF.

The rearrangement uses TRBV2 and TRBJ1-1; TRBD1 is a possible D gene (6 bases). The V gene lost 5 bases and the J gene lost 0 bases, with 10 bases spanning the gap. From germline, CDR1 is SNHLY and CDR2 FYNNEI. This CDR3 is built from 14 residues. The CDR3 sequence is CASSTGIMNTEAFF. CDR3 coding DNA: TGTGCCAGCAGTACAGGGATCATGAACACTGAAGCTTTCTTT. The full variable domain, rest sourced from reference TRBV2 and TRBJ1-1, is EPEVTQTPSHQVTQMGQEVILRCVPISNHLYFYWYRQILGQKVEFLVSFYNNEISEKSEIFDDQFSVERPDGSNFTLKIRSTKLEDSAMYFCASSTGIMNTEAFFGQGTRLTVV.

This clone has just one count. This rearrangement joins TRBV4-2 to TRBJ1-5, with no clear D. From germline, CDR1 is LGHNA and CDR2 YNFKEQ. Trimming stripped 0 bases from V and 3 bases from J, with 6 bases between. CDR3 size: 14 residues. The DNA for the CDR3 is TGTGCCAGCAGCCAAGAAGGCCCCAATCAGCCCCAGCATTTT. Amino acid sequence: CASSQEGPNQPQHF.